Presented here are 14 T cell receptor beta chains from one specimen sequenced in a study of OX40 agonist ivuxolimab in advanced cancers. Data came from immunoSEQ multiplex PCR; TCRdb stores just in-frame clones and leaves some out. The top ten clones hold 6.5% to 9% of a sample with over 70,000 clones, 85% to 90% of them seen once. The material sequenced was CD4+ or CD8+ T cells sorted from blood, taken in a trial of the OX40 agonist ivuxolimab. Source of these receptors: an adult with an advanced solid tumor such as melanoma, head and neck, liver or kidney cancer.

This chain links TRBV18 with TRBJ2-5, with 7 nucleotides matching TRBD1. The CDR3 covers 15 residues. Germline V gene lookup returns CDR1 KGHSH and CDR2 LQKENI. The trim removed 4 bases at V and 5 bases at J, leaving 10 bases unmatched. DNA for the CDR3: TGTGCCAGCTCACACAGACAGGGAACAGAGGAGACCCAGTACTTC. It encodes CASSHRQGTEETQYF.

V is TRBV6-1 and J is TRBJ1-2, with unresolved D. The germline V gene encodes CDR1 MNHNS and CDR2 SASEGT. Trimming shortened V by 3 bases and J by 4 bases, and 12 bases separated the two germline ends. This CDR3 spans 14 amino acids. The CDR3 region is CASSDSGAGYGYTF. Here the CDR3 DNA reads TGTGCCAGCAGTGATTCGGGTGCAGGCTATGGCTACACCTTC.

The chain couples TRBV7-9 to TRBJ1-2, with TRBD1 matching over 9 bases. Trimming at V came to 5 bases and at J to 7 bases, leaving 5 bases not matched to a gene. CDR1 and CDR2 from the germline V gene are SEHNR and FQNEAQ (reference sequence). The CDR3 runs to 13 residues. This chain's CDR3 is CASSPGTGIGYTF. The CDR3 nucleotides read TGTGCCAGCAGCCCCGGGACAGGGATTGGCTACACCTTC.

A word on this clone: Other DNA sequences in this specimen translate into the identical CDR3. The chain recombines TRBV27 with TRBJ1-1, with a possible D match to TRBD1 (5 bases). V was shortened by 2 bases and J by 8 bases, with 6 bases between the two germline ends. Germline CDR1 and CDR2: MNHEY and SMNVEV (reference sequence). The CDR3 covers 11 residues. The CDR3 DNA follows: TGTGCCAGCAGTTTAGGGGCAGAAGCTTTCTTT. Translated: CASSLGAEAFF.

This clone has just one count. The chain employs TRBV5-1 and TRBJ2-5, with D possibly matching TRBD1 (6 bases). Trimming cost V 2 bases and J 6 bases, with 14 bases left between them. The CDR3 contains 14 residues. Germline V CDR1 and CDR2: SGHRS, YFSETQ. For the CDR3, the DNA is TGCGCCAGCAGCTTCAATACAGGGACGCAGACCCAGTACTTC. This encodes CASSFNTGTQTQYF.

The chain combines TRBV15 with TRBJ1-2; TRBD1 aligns across 7 bases. This CDR3 is 14 amino acids long. V dropped 0 bases and J dropped 8; count of bases not matched to a gene: 6. CDR1 and CDR2 from the germline V gene are LNHNV and YYDKDF (reference sequence). CDR3 region: CATSRDLQGGGYTF. The DNA for the CDR3 is TGTGCCACCAGCAGAGATCTTCAGGGGGGCGGCTACACCTTC.

The V call is TRBV27, the J call TRBJ2-2; D is perhaps TRBD1 or TRBD2 (5 bases each). The V gene lost 10 bases and the J gene lost 4 bases, with 16 bases spanning the gap. Germline V CDR1 and CDR2: MNHEY, SMNVEV (reference sequence). The CDR3 is 14 amino acids. CDR3 sequence: CATLGASSTGELFF. Here the CDR3 DNA reads TGTGCCACCCTCGGGGCCTCCTCCACCGGGGAGCTGTTTTTT.

The V call is TRBV4-1, the J call TRBJ2-7, with TRBD2 matching 10 bases. Germline V gene data show CDR1 as MGHRA and CDR2 as YSYEKL. J was trimmed by 3 bases and V by 1 base; bases with no gene match: 6. CDR3 length: 16 amino acids. DNA for the CDR3: TGCGCCAGCAGCCAAGCCTCACTAGCGGGATTCTACGAGCAGTACTTC. It yields the protein CASSQASLAGFYEQYF.

The chain couples TRBV14 to TRBJ1-1, with D tentatively TRBD1 (5 bases). Germline V gives CDR1 SGHDN, CDR2 FVKESK. Trimming took 0 bases from V and 11 from J, leaving 10 bases between them. This CDR3 region has 12 residues. Here the CDR3 reads CASSQDFREAFF. The CDR3 DNA follows: TGTGCCAGCAGCCAAGATTTCAGGGAGGCTTTCTTT.

V and J are TRBV5-1 and TRBJ2-7, with 7 bases fitting TRBD2. The germline gives CDR1 SGHRS, CDR2 YFSETQ. The CDR3 runs to 18 residues. The J segment lost 0 bases and the V segment lost 0 bases, leaving 12 bases of the junction unmatched. The CDR3: CASSLVPLGGLSSYEQYF. CDR3 DNA sequence: TGCGCCAGCAGCTTGGTCCCCTTGGGAGGGCTTAGCTCCTACGAGCAGTACTTC.

The CDR3 bases are TGTGCCAGCAGCCCCGGACTAGCGGGAAGCTACGAGCAGTACTTC. It encodes CASSPGLAGSYEQYF. V gene TRBV7-9 combines with J gene TRBJ2-7; 12 bases align to TRBD2. The CDR3 consists of 15 residues. V lost 5 bases and J lost 3; bases outside the gene matches: 5. CDR1 and CDR2 (germline): SEHNR, FQNEAQ (reference sequence).

The rearrangement joins TRBV28 to TRBJ2-1; tentative D call: TRBD2 (7 bases). CDR1 MDHEN and CDR2 SYDVKM come from the germline V gene. The CDR3 is 14 residues long. With 3 bases removed from V and 15 bases from J, the gap between germline ends came to 21 bases. The CDR3 region has the DNA TGTGCCAGCAGTTTGCCCCACCTTGGGGGGGCCGGGTTCTTC. It codes for CASSLPHLGGAGFF.

The chain links TRBV4-1 to TRBJ2-7, with a weak D call TRBD1 (6 bases). Germline V lookup: CDR1 MGHRA, CDR2 YSYEKL. This CDR3 contains 14 residues. The V end lost 0 bases, the J end lost 5 bases, and 11 bases lay between the germline ends. For the CDR3, the DNA is TGCGCCAGCAGCCAAGAAGGGGCAGGGGACGAGCAGTACTTC. Translating gives CASSQEGAGDEQYF.

The chain's CDR3 is CASSYGRGGPEAFF. The CDR3 bases are TGTGCCAGCAGTTACGGACGAGGGGGCCCCGAAGCTTTCTTT. The chain carries TRBV6-5 and TRBJ1-1; 7 bases are shared with TRBD1. CDR1 and CDR2 (germline): MNHEY, SVGAGI. CDR3 length: 14 amino acids. Losses at the gene ends were 2 bases for V and 8 bases for J; bases not matched to a gene: 8.